This T cell receptor beta chain emerged from a study of T cell changes during pregnancy in multiple sclerosis. The germline CDR1 and CDR2 sequences are LNHNV and YYDKDF (reference sequence). CDR3 length: 15 amino acids. V lost 4 bases and J lost 3; bases outside the gene matches: 6. This table comes from immunoSEQ multiplex PCR, and its TCRdb copy is limited to in-frame clones, with some not included. The table records 80,000 to 100,000 clones, around 92% of them present only once. The chain has TRBV15 and TRBJ1-3, with 7 bases fitting TRBD1. The clonotype comes from a female donor in good health, enrolled as a control in a pregnancy study. Source: peripheral blood, taken after pregnancy. The CDR3 bases are TGTGCCACCAGCAATCCGACAGGGTATGGAAACACCATATATTTT. This sequence encodes CATSNPTGYGNTIYF.